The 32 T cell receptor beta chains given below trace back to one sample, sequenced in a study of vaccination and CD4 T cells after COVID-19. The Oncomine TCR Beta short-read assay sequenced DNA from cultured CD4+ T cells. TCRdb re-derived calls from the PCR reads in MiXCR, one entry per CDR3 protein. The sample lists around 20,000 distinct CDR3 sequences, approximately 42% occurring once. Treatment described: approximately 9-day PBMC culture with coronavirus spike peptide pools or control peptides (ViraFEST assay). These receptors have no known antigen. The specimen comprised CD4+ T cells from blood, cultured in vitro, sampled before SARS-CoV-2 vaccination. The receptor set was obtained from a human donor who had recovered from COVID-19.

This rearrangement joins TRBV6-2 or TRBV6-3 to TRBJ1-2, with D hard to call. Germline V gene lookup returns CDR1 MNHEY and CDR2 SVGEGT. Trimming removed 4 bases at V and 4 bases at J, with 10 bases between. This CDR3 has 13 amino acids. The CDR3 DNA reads TGTGCCAGCAGTTTACAGCTACGCTATGGCTACACCTTC. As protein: CASSLQLRYGYTF.

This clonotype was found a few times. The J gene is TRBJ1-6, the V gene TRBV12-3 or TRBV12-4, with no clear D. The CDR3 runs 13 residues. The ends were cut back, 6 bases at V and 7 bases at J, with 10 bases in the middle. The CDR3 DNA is TGTGCCAGCAGGGAGACATCGAATTCACCCCTCCACTTT. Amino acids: CASRETSNSPLHF.

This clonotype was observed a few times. The chain's CDR3 is CASSVGTGTTEAFF. The CDR3 nucleotides read TGTGCCAGCAGCGTAGGGACAGGGACCACTGAAGCTTTCTTT. The chain has TRBV9 and TRBJ1-1, with 8 positions matching TRBD1. The CDR3 totals 14 residues. V lost 0 bases to trimming and J lost 4 bases; unmatched junction nucleotides: 2. The germline CDR1 and CDR2 sequences are SGDLS and YYNGEE.

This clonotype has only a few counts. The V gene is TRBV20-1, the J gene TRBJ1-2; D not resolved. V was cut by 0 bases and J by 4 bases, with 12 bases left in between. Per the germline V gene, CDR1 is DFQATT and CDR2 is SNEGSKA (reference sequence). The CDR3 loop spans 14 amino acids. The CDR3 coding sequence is TGCAGTGCTAGAGATGGAGGAGGACTCTATGGCTACACCTTC. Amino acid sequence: CSARDGGGLYGYTF.

The DNA for the CDR3 is TGTGCCACTACGGAGGACAGGGGCGGTAGGGGCAATCAGCCCCAGCATTTT. It yields the protein CATTEDRGGRGNQPQHF. The chain couples TRBV19 to TRBJ1-5; 9 positions match TRBD1. Germline V gene sequence: CDR1 LNHDA, CDR2 SQIVND (reference sequence). This CDR3 spans 17 amino acids. V shed 10 bases, J shed 2 bases, and the junction held 15 bases outside the gene matches. Looking up the rest from reference TRBV19 and TRBJ1-5 gives the full variable domain: DGGITQSPKYLFRKEGQNVTLSCEQNLNHDAMYWYRQDPGQGLRLIYYSQIVNDFQKGDIAEGYSVSREKKESFPLTVTSAQKNPTAFYLCATTEDRGGRGNQPQHFGDGTRLSIL.

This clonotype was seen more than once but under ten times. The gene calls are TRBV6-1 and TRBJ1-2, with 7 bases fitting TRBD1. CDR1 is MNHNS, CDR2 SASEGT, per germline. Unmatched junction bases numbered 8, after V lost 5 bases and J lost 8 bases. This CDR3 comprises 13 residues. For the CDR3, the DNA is TGTGCCAGCAGTCCAGACAGGGAAGGAGGCTACACCTTC. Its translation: CASSPDREGGYTF.

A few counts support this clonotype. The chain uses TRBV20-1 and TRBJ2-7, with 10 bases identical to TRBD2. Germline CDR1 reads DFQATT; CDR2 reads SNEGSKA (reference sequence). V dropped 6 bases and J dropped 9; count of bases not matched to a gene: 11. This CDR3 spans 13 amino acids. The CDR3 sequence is CSALTSGVPLQYF. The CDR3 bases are TGCAGTGCCCTTACTAGCGGGGTCCCCCTGCAGTACTTC.

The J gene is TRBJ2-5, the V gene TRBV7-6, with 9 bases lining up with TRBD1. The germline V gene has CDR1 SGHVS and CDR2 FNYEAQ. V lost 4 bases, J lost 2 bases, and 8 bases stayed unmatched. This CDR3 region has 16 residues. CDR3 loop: CASSSLGQGRQETQYF. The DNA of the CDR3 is TGTGCCAGCAGCTCATTAGGACAGGGGAGACAAGAGACCCAGTACTTC.

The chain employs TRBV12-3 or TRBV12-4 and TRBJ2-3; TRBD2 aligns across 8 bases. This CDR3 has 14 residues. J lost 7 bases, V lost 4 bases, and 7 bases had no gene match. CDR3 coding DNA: TGTGCCAGCAGTTCGAAGACTAGCGTACATACGCAGTATTTT. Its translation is CASSSKTSVHTQYF.

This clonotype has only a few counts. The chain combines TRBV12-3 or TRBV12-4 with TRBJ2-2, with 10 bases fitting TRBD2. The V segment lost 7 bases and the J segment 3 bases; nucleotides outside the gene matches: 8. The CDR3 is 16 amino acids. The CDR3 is CASTVALAGDTGELFF. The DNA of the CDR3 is TGTGCCAGCACAGTCGCGCTAGCGGGAGACACCGGGGAGCTGTTTTTT.

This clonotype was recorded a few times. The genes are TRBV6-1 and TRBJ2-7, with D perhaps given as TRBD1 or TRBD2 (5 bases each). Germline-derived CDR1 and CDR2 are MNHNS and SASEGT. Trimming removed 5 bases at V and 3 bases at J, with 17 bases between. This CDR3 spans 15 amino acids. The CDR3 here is CASSPRFRENYEQYF. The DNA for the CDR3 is TGTGCCAGCAGTCCCCGGTTCAGGGAGAACTACGAGCAGTACTTC.

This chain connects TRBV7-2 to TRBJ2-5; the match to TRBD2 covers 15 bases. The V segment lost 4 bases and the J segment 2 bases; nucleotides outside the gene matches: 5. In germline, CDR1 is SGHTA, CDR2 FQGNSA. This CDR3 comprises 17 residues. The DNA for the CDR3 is TGTGCCAGCAGCTGGACTAGCGGGGGGGCCAATCAAGAGACCCAGTACTTC. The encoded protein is CASSWTSGGANQETQYF.

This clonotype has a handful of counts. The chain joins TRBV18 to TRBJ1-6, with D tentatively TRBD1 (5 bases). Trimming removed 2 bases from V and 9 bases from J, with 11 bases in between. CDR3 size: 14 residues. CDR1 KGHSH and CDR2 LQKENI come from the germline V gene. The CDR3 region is CASSPDAGSSPLHF. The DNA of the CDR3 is TGTGCCAGCTCACCAGACGCAGGGAGTTCACCCCTCCACTTT.

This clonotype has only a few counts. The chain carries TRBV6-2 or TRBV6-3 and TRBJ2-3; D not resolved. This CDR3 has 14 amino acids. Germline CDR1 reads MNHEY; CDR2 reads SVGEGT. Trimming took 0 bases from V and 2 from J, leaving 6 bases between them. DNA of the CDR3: TGTGCCAGCAGTTACTCGGGCACCACAGATACGCAGTATTTT. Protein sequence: CASSYSGTTDTQYF.

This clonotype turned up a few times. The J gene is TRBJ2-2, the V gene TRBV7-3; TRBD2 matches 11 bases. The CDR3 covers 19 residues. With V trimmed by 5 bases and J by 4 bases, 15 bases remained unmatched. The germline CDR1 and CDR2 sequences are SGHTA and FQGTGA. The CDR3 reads CASSTTPASGGLVTGELFF. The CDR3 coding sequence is TGTGCCAGCAGCACGACCCCGGCTAGCGGGGGGCTAGTCACCGGGGAGCTGTTTTTT.

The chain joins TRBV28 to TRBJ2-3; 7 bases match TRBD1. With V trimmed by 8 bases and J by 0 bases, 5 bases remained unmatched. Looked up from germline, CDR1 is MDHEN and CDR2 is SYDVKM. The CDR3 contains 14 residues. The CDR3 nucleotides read TGTGCCAGCGGACCAGGGGGTAGCACAGATACGCAGTATTTT. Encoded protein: CASGPGGSTDTQYF.

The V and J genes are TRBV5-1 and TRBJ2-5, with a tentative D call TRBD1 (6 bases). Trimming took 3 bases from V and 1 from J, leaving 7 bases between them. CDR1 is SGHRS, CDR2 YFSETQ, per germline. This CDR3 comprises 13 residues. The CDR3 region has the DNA TGCGCCAGCAGCTCGACAGGCCAAGAGACCCAGTACTTC. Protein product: CASSSTGQETQYF.

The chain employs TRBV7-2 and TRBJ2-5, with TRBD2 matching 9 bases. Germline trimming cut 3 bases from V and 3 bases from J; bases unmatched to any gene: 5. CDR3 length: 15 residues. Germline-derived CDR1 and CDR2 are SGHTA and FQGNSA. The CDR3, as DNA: TGTGCCAGCAGCTTGGGGGGACTAGCTGAAGAGACCCAGTACTTC. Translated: CASSLGGLAEETQYF.

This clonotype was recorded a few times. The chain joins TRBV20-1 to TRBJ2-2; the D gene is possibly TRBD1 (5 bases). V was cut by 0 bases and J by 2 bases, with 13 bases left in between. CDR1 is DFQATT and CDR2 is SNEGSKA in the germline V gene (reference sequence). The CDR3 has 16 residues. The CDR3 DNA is TGCAGTGCTAGAGATACCGGCCAGGGCAACACCGGGGAGCTGTTTTTT. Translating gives CSARDTGQGNTGELFF.

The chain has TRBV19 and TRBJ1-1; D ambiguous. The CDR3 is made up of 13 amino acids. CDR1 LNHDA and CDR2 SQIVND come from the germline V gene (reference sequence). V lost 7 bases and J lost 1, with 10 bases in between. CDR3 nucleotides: TGTGCCAGTACCAGGACTGGGAACACTGAAGCTTTCTTT. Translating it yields CASTRTGNTEAFF.

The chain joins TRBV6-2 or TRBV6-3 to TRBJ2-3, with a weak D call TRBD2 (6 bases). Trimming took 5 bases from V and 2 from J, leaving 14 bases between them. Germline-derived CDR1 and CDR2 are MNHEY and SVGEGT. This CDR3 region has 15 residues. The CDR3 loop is CASSTRRGTTDTQYF. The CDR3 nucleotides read TGTGCCAGCAGTACCCGGAGGGGTACCACAGATACGCAGTATTTT.

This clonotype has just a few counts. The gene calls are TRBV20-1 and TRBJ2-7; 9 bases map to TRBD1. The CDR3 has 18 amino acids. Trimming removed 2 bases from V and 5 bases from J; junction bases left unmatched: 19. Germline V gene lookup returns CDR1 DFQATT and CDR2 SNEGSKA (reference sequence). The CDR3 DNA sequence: TGCAGTGCTAGATCCAAAAAGGCGGGGACAGGGCTTTTACACGAGCAGTACTTC. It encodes CSARSKKAGTGLLHEQYF.

CDR3 loop: CASSPPGLRGTEAFF. Here the CDR3 DNA reads TGTGCCAGCAGTCCTCCGGGACTCAGGGGCACTGAAGCTTTCTTT. The chain uses TRBV12-3 or TRBV12-4 and TRBJ1-1; possible D gene TRBD1, 6 bases. V lost 5 bases to trimming and J lost 4 bases, with 17 bases between them. The CDR3 loop spans 15 amino acids.

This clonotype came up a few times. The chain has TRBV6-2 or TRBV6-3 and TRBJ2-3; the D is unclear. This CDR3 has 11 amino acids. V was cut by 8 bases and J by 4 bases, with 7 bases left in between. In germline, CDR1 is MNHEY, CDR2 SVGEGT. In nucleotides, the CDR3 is TGTGCCAGCTCCCTTGCAGATACGCAGTATTTT. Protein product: CASSLADTQYF.

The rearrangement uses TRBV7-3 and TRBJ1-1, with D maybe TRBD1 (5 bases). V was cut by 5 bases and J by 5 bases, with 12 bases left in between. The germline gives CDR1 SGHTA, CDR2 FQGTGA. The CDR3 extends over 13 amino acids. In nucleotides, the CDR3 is TGTGCCAGCAGCGCAGAGGGACGGACTGAAGCTTTCTTT. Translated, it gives CASSAEGRTEAFF.

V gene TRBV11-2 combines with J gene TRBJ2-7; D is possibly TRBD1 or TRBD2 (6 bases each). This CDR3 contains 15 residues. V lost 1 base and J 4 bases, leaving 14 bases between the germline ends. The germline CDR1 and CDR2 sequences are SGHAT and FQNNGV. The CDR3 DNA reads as TGTGCCAGCAGCTTAGGACGACTAGGACAGTACGAGCAGTACTTC. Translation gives CASSLGRLGQYEQYF.

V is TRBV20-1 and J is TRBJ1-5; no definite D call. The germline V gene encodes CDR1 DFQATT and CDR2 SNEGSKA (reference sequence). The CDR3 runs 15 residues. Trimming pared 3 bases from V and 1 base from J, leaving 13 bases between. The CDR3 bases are TGCAGTGCTAGTGCACCAATAGGAAGCAATCAGCCCCAGCATTTT. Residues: CSASAPIGSNQPQHF.

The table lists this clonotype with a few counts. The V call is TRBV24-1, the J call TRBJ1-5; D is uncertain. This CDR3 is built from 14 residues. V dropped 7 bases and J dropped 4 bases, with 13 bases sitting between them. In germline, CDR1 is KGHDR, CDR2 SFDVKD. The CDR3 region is CATRSDGPNQPQHF. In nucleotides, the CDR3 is TGTGCCACCAGATCGGACGGACCAAATCAGCCCCAGCATTTT.

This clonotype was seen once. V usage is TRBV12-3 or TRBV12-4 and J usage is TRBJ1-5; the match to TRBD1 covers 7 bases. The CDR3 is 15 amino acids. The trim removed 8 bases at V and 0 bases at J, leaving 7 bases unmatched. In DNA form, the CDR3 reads TGTGCCAGCGGTAACAGGGGATATAGCAATCAGCCCCAGCATTTT. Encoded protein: CASGNRGYSNQPQHF.

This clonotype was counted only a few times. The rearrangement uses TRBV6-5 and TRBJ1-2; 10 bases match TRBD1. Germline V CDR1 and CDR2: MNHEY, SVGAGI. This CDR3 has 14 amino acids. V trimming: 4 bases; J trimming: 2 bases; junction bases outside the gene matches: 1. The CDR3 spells CASSSTGGNYGYTF. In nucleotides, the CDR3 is TGTGCCAGCAGTTCGACAGGGGGCAACTATGGCTACACCTTC.

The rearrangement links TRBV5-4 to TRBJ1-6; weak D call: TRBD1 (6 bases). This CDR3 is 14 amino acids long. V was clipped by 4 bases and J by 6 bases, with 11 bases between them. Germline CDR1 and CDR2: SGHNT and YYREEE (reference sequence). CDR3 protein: CASSRDNGNSPLHF. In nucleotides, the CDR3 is TGTGCCAGCAGCAGGGACAACGGTAATTCACCCCTCCACTTT.

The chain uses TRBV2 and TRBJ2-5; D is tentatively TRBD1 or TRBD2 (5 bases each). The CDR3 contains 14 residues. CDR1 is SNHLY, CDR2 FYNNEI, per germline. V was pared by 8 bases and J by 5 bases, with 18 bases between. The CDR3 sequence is CASGRDQGMETQYF. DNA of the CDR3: TGTGCCAGCGGCCGGGACCAGGGAATGGAGACCCAGTACTTC.